This T cell receptor beta chain was sequenced in a study of blood T cells in healthy people across ages. Study results and caveats: The lack of PBMC sorting stopped any conclusive naive versus antigen-experienced comparison. Higher diversity and more naive CD4+ cells were features of long-lived donors, compared to aged donors.

PCR was performed a second time for about 7 to 11 cycles using a sample-barcoded 5' primer and a J-beta primer mix. Every single cDNA molecule received a tag from a template-switch adaptor with 12 random nucleotides. MiXCR was run by TCRdb on the 5' RACE reads, yielding one entry per CDR3 protein. The sample has some 550,000 distinct CDR3 sequences, 45% to 55% seen once. V lost 3 bases, J lost 1 base, and 8 bases lay in between. From germline, CDR1 is SGHKS and CDR2 YYEKEE (reference sequence). CDR3 length: 14 amino acids. Healthy individuals of Caucasian origin from Russia, aged roughly 6 to 100, served as donors. Concerning this clonotype: As yet, its antigen is unknown.

The rearrangement links TRBV5-5 to TRBJ2-4, with D hard to call. This clonotype was obtained from a man older than 75 in good health. Sequencing used blood. CDR3 bases: TGTGCCAGCAGCTCCCTCCCTGCCAAAAACATTCAGTACTTC. This encodes CASSSLPAKNIQYF.